This T cell receptor (beta chain) was recorded in a study of T cell repertoires in cytomegalovirus infection. About the research overall: CMV infection and matching HLA type were both indicated by public TCR beta signatures. Findings and caveats of the study: Summed frequency of shared TCR beta families picked out CMV carriers who also had the relevant HLA. HLA-C-restricted CMV clonotypes gave the most frequent clonotype in two of eight donors.

To note about this clonotype: The antigen remains undetermined. Germline and junction disagree at one end, which may indicate a read error.

This CDR3 spans 12 amino acids. Germline V gene data show CDR1 as MDHEN and CDR2 as SYDVKM. TCRdb processed the reads anew with MiXCR; each CDR3 protein has one entry. The data contain some 150,000 distinct CDR3 sequences, around 22% of them singletons. This chain joins TRBV28 and TRBJ2-2; tentative D call: TRBD2 (5 bases). Sequencing was carried out using PBMCs. The TCR originated in a human donor in good health (CMV status not recorded). Some clones in this sample may be carry-over from other donors' samples. The DNA of the CDR3 is TGTGCCAGCAGTTTTGCCCCCGGGGAGATGTTTTTT. Protein product: CASSFAPGEMFF.